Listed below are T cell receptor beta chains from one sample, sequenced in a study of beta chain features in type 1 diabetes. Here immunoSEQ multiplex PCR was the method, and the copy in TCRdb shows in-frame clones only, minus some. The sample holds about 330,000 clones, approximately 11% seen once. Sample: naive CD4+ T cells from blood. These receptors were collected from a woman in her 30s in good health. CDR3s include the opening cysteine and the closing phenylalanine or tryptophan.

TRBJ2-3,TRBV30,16,CAWSTGTGVFTDTQYF
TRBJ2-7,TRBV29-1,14,CSVNGLAGDMEQYF
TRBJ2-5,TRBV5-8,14,CASSLLGFQETQYF
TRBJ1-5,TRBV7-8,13,CASSLQNDQPQHF
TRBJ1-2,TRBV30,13,CAWSAGHNYGYTF
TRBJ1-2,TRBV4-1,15,CASSQDVTAPYGYTF
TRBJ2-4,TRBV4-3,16,CASSQDRGDFYRIQYF
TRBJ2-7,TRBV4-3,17,CASSQDWLAVRTYEQYF
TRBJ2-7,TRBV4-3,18,CASSQDRFGGQGLYEQYF
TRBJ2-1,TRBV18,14,CASSPGQGPNEQFF
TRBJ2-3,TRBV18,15,CASSPPQGSTDTQYF
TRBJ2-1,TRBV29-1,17,CSVTGLAGGKSYNEQFF
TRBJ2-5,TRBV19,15,CASSIATGQQETQYF
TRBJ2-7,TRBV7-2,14,CASLGTSSSYEQYF
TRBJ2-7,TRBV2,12,CASRVGIYEQYF
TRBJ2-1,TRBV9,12,CASSVVSDEQFF
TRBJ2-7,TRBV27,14,CASSPIAGAYEQYF
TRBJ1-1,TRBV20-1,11,CSAPRVTEAFF
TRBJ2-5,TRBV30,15,CAWKGTSAGGETQYF
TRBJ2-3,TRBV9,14,CASGGLAGHNTQYF
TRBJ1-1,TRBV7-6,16,CASSSGQGRAGAEAFF
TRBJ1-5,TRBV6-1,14,CASNRQGHNQPQHF
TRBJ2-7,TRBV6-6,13,CASSYAGPYEQYF
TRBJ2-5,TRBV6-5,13,CASSYSGSGTQYF
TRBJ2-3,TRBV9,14,CASSVGQLTDTQYF
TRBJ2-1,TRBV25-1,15,CASSELGSSYNEQFF
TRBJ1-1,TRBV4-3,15,CASSPRGAARSEAFF
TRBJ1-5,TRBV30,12,CAWNSNNQPQHF
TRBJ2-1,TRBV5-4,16,CASSLGLAGGPNEQFF
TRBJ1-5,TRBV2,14,CASSRDSEHQPQHF
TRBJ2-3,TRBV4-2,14,CASSQARESDTQYF
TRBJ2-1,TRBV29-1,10,CSVGQGTLFF
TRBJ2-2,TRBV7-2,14,CASSRGQGSGELFF
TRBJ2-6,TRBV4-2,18,CASSRTGTLSSGANVLTF
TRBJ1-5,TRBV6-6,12,CASRLERQPQHF
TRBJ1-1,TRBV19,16,CASSDRGSGMNTEAFF
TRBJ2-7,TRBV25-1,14,CASSDVLASHEQYF
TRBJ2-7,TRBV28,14,CASSLGGQGYEQYF
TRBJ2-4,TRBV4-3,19,CASSQDTSGGPLAKNIQYF